A single sample is the source of the 4 T cell receptor beta chains below, sequenced in a study of T-cell memory formation after mild COVID-19. TCRdb fed the 5' RACE reads into MiXCR, producing one record per CDR3 protein. This table holds 450,000 to 650,000 distinct CDR3 sequences, 20% to 25% found once. The source material was PBMCs or a T cell subset sorted from them (not recorded which). These receptors originate from an adult woman who had mild COVID-19 (a few samples of this study predate the infection). Cell type and time point are not known.

A few counts support this clonotype. The CDR3 protein is CASSQPLGKQYF. The DNA for the CDR3 is TGCGCCAGCAGCCAACCCCTCGGGAAGCAGTACTTC. The chain recombines TRBV4-1 with TRBJ2-7, with D possibly being TRBD2 (5 bases). The germline V gene has CDR1 MGHRA and CDR2 YSYEKL. The V end was cut by 2 bases, the J end by 8 bases, with 10 bases between. This CDR3 spans 12 amino acids.

This clonotype was observed a few times. The chain links TRBV10-3 to TRBJ1-2, with unresolved D. The germline V and J ends were trimmed by 10 bases and 1 base, with 13 bases remaining between them. The germline V gene encodes CDR1 ENHRY and CDR2 SYGVKD. This CDR3 region has 13 residues. The CDR3 DNA reads TGTGCCACCGGAGCCGCATTTAACTATGGCTACACCTTC. It encodes CATGAAFNYGYTF.

This clonotype has just a few counts. The chain uses TRBV2 and TRBJ2-1; 10 positions agree with TRBD2. CDR3 length: 14 amino acids. Germline-derived CDR1 and CDR2 are SNHLY and FYNNEI. The trim removed 7 bases at V and 6 bases at J, leaving 6 bases unmatched. This CDR3 is CASKGTSVANEQFF. In nucleotides, the CDR3 is TGTGCCAGCAAAGGGACTAGCGTCGCCAATGAGCAGTTCTTC. The whole variable domain, filled in from reference TRBV2 and TRBJ2-1, reads EPEVTQTPSHQVTQMGQEVILRCVPISNHLYFYWYRQILGQKVEFLVSFYNNEISEKSEIFDDQFSVERPDGSNFTLKIRSTKLEDSAMYFCASKGTSVANEQFFGPGTRLTVL.

The chain links TRBV11-2 to TRBJ2-1; 12 bases agree with TRBD2. The trim removed 2 bases at V and 4 bases at J, leaving 9 bases unmatched. Germline V CDR1 and CDR2: SGHAT, FQNNGV. This CDR3 comprises 18 residues. The CDR3 DNA is TGTGCCAGCAGCTTAATGGTCACTAGCGGGGGGATATACAATGAGCAGTTCTTC. Protein sequence: CASSLMVTSGGIYNEQFF.